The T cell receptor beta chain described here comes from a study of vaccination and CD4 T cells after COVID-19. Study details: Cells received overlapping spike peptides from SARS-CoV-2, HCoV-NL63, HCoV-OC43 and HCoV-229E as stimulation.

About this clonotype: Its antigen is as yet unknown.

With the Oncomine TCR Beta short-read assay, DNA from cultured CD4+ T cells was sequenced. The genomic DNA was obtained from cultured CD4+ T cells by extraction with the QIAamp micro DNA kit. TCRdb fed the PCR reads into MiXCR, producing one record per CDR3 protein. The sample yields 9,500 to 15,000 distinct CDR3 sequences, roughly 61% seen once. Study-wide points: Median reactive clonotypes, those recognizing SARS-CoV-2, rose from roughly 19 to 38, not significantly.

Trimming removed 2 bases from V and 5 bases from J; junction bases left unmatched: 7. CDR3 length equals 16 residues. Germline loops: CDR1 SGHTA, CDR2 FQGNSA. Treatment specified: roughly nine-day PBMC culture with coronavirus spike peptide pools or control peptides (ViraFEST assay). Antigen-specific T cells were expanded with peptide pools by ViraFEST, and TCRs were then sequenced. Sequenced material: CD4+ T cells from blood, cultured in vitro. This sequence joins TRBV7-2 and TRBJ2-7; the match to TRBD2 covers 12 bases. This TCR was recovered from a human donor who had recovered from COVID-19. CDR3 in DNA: TGTGCCAGCAGCTTAATGAGACTAGCGGGAGCGAACGAGCAGTACTTC. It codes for CASSLMRLAGANEQYF.